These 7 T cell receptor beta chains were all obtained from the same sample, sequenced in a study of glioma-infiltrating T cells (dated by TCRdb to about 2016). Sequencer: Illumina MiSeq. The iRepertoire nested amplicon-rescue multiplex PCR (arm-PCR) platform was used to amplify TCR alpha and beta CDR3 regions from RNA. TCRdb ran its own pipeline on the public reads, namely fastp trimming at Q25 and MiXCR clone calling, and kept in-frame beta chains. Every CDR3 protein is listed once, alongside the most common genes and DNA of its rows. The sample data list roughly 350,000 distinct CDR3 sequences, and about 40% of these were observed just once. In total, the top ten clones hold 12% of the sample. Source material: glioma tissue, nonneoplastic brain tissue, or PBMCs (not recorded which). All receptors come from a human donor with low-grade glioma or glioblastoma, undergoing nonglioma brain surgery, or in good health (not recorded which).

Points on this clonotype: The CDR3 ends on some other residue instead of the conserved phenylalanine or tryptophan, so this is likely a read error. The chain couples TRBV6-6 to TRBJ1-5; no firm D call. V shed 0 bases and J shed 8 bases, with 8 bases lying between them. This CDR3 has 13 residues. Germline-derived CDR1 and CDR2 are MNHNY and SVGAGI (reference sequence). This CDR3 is CASSYSMGKPQHS. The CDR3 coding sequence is TGTGCCAGCAGTTACTCGATGGGGAAGCCCCAGCATTCT.

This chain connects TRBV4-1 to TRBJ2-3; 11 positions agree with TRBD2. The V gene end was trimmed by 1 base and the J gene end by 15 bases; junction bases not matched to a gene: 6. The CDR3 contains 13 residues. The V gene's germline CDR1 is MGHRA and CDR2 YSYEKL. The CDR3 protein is CASSQVGTSGSYF. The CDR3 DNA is TGCGCCAGCAGCCAAGTGGGTACTAGCGGGAGCTATTTT.

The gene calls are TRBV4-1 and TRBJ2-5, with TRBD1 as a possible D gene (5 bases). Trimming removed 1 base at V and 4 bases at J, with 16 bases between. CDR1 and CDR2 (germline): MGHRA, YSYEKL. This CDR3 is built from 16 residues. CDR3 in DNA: TGCGCCAGCAGCCAAGGACTCTCCTGGGGCCGAGAGACCCAGTACTTC. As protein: CASSQGLSWGRETQYF.

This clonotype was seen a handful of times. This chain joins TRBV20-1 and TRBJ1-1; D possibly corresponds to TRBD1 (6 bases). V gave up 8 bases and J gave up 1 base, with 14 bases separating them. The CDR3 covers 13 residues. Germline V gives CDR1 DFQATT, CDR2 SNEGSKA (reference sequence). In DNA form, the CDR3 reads TGCAGTACAATACCGGGACAGAACACTGAAGCTTTCTTT. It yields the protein CSTIPGQNTEAFF.

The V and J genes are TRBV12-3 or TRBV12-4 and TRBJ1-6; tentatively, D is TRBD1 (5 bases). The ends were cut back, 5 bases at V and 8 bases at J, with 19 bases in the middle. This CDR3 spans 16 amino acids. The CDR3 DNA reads TGTGCCAGCAGTCTCTTAAGCCCAGGGAAACATTCACCCCTCCACTTT. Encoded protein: CASSLLSPGKHSPLHF.

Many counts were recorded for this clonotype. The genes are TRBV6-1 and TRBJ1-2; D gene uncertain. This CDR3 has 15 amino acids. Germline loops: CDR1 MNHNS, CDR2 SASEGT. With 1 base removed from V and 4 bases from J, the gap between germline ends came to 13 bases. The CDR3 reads CASSEGVVARYGYTF. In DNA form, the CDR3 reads TGTGCCAGCAGTGAAGGGGTGGTGGCACGCTATGGCTACACCTTC.

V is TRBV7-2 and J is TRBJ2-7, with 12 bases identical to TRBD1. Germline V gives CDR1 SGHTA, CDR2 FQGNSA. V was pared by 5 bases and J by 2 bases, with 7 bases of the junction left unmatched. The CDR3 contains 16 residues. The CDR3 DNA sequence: TGTGCCAGCAGCCGGGGACAGGGGGCGGTCGCCTACGAGCAGTACTTC. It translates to CASSRGQGAVAYEQYF.